This TCR beta chain was identified in a study of cytomegalovirus exposure and HLA in healthy donors. In the study overall: The 110 million or so unique TCR beta sequences, from about 190 million T cells, were found by an earlier analysis. Whole-study findings and limits: In a later analysis, CMV-associated beta chains were mostly HLA-associated, it appeared. A later analysis showed TCR association rates differing by HLA locus, peaking at DRB1 and lowest at HLA-C. Sequencing likely caused a cluster of highly shared sequence variants.

Amplification used 60 Vbeta primers and 13 Jbeta primers. Repertoires were generated with immunoSEQ multiplex PCR, while TCRdb's copy carries only in-frame clones and drops some. The sample lists around 40,000 clones, approximately 90% occurring once. The germline CDR1 and CDR2 sequences are SNHLY and FYNNEI. The CDR3 has 13 amino acids. V shed 6 bases and J 7 bases; nucleotides not matched to a gene: 1. This clone was detected once. Its target is not known. The sample comprised PBMCs. The sequence was obtained from a woman in her thirties or forties in good health and CMV-seropositive. The chain has TRBV2 and TRBJ1-6; 9 bases fit TRBD1. CDR3 sequence reads: CASRQGANSPLHF. The CDR3 DNA sequence: TGTGCCAGCAGACAGGGGGCGAATTCACCCCTCCACTTT.